The source of this T cell receptor (beta chain) is a study of blood T cell repertoires in COVID-19. As for the study in general: Acute and convalescent COVID-19 samples came from the United States, Italy and Spain. Sources were T cells, B-cell-depleted T cells, or PBMCs; the material itself was cDNA or gDNA.

The CDR3 length is 16 residues. V lost 4 bases and J lost 0, with 13 bases in between. Germline loops: CDR1 MNHNS, CDR2 SASEGT. Original processing methods: From reference gene primer amplification, estimates of nucleated cell counts were derived. Assay used: immunoSEQ multiplex PCR; TCRdb lists only in-frame clones, some missing. For V, J and clone size, that table is used; D and trimming come from the DNA. The repertoire includes more than 100,000 clones, roughly 84% of them detected once, and about 1.3% sits in the top ten. The sequenced material came from peripheral blood. The chain is built from TRBV6-1 and TRBJ2-4; TRBD2 is a possible D gene (6 bases). The sequence came from a man aged 60-69 years with acute or convalescent COVID-19. The CDR3 spells CASSVSGELAKNIQYF. The CDR3 DNA reads as TGTGCCAGCAGTGTTAGCGGAGAGTTAGCCAAAAACATTCAGTACTTC.